Listed here are 20 T cell receptor beta chains from one sample, sequenced in a study of T cell responses to AZD1222 COVID-19 vaccine. Clones were read by immunoSEQ multiplex PCR, and TCRdb kept only the in-frame ones, dropping some. The sample lists some 190,000 clones; 85% to 95% were seen once. Sample: peripheral blood, taken on day 0 of AZD1222 vaccination. The receptors originated from an adult in good health.

This rearrangement joins TRBV6-5 to TRBJ2-7; 7 positions agree with TRBD2. The CDR3 sequence is 16 residues long. Germline V gives CDR1 MNHEY, CDR2 SVGAGI. The junction had 6 bases not matched to a gene; V was cut back by 0 bases and J by 1 base. CDR3 loop: CASSYSLASGSYEQYF. Here the CDR3 DNA reads TGTGCCAGCAGTTACTCGTTGGCTAGCGGATCCTACGAGCAGTACTTC.

The chain uses TRBV18 and TRBJ1-1; possibly TRBD1 for D (5 bases). This CDR3 is built from 14 residues. Germline lookup yields CDR1 KGHSH and CDR2 LQKENI. V was shortened by 3 bases and J by 0 bases, with 8 bases between the two germline ends. The CDR3: CASSPGAVNTEAFF. For the CDR3, the DNA is TGTGCCAGCTCACCCGGGGCAGTGAACACTGAAGCTTTCTTT.

This clone was observed once. The chain has TRBV19 and TRBJ1-1; the match to TRBD1 covers 9 bases. Trimming at V came to 6 bases and at J to 6 bases, leaving 5 bases not matched to a gene. The CDR3 sequence is 13 residues long. In germline, CDR1 is LNHDA, CDR2 SQIVND (reference sequence). In DNA form, the CDR3 reads TGTGCCAGTAGAGCACAGGGGGCCTCTGAAGCTTTCTTT. This translates into CASRAQGASEAFF.

The J gene is TRBJ1-4, the V gene TRBV2; no firm D call. CDR3 length equals 14 residues. Germline values: CDR1 SNHLY, CDR2 FYNNEI. The ends were cut back, 8 bases at V and 2 bases at J, with 12 bases in the middle. The CDR3 DNA reads TGTGCCAGCCTTCAACGGATTACTAATGAAAAACTGTTTTTT. Encoded protein: CASLQRITNEKLFF.

The chain joins TRBV5-1 to TRBJ2-3; D perhaps matches TRBD1 (6 bases). The CDR3 consists of 16 residues. V lost 4 bases and J lost 1, with 16 bases in between. Per germline, CDR1 SGHRS and CDR2 YFSETQ. DNA for the CDR3: TGCGCCAGCAGCCAGGGGACCACCCAGGGCACAGATACGCAGTATTTT. This sequence encodes CASSQGTTQGTDTQYF.

This clone was observed a single time. The genes are TRBV4-3 and TRBJ1-2, with TRBD1 as a possible D gene (6 bases). Between the trimmed V and J ends, which lost 0 bases and 4 bases, there was a span of 12 bases. CDR3 length: 15 amino acids. Germline CDR1 LGHNA, CDR2 YSLEER. The CDR3 here is CASSQDRPGVYGYTF. The CDR3 region has the DNA TGCGCCAGCAGCCAAGATAGGCCAGGGGTCTATGGCTACACCTTC.

This clone was recorded at least ten times. Other nucleotide sequences in the sample specify the same CDR3. The V gene is TRBV6-6, the J gene TRBJ1-5; tentative D call: TRBD1 (5 bases). Germline V gene sequence: CDR1 MNHNY, CDR2 SVGAGI (reference sequence). Trimming took off 5 bases at V and 1 base at J, with 12 bases between the two ends. This CDR3 is built from 15 residues. This CDR3 reads CASSKRGGSNQPQHF. CDR3 DNA sequence: TGTGCCAGCAGTAAAAGGGGCGGAAGCAATCAGCCCCAGCATTTT.

This rearrangement joins TRBV27 to TRBJ1-1; D is uncertain. Germline values: CDR1 MNHEY, CDR2 SMNVEV (reference sequence). The CDR3 has 15 amino acids. Trimming pared 2 bases from V and 0 bases from J, leaving 10 bases between. CDR3 bases: TGTGCCAGCAGTTTAGCCCGGCCGATGAACACTGAAGCTTTCTTT. Translating it yields CASSLARPMNTEAFF.

The V gene is TRBV7-2, the J gene TRBJ1-1, with D uncertain. Deletions cut 0 bases from V and 7 bases from J, with 12 bases between. Germline V gene lookup returns CDR1 SGHTA and CDR2 FQGNSA. The length of the CDR3 is 14 residues. As DNA, the CDR3 is TGTGCCAGCAGCTTAGCATCAGGCTTGGGTGAAGCTTTCTTT. Translation gives CASSLASGLGEAFF.

In this sample, this clone turned up once. The genes are TRBV30 and TRBJ1-2; 8 bases are a match to TRBD1. The CDR3 is 14 amino acids. Trimming removed 2 bases from V and 5 bases from J; junction bases left unmatched: 7. Germline CDR1 and CDR2: GTSNPN and SVGIG (reference sequence). As DNA, the CDR3 is TGTGCCTGGAGTTGGACAGGGACCGTTTATGGCTACACCTTC. Translating gives CAWSWTGTVYGYTF.

V gene TRBV6-5 combines with J gene TRBJ1-6; no clear D gene. This CDR3 is built from 15 residues. Germline-derived CDR1 and CDR2 are MNHEY and SVGAGI. V gave up 3 bases and J gave up 1 base, with 7 bases separating them. CDR3 protein: CASSYEASYNSPLHF. As DNA, the CDR3 is TGTGCCAGCAGTTATGAGGCTTCCTATAATTCACCCCTCCACTTT.

The chain employs TRBV5-1 and TRBJ1-5; the D gene is possibly TRBD1 (5 bases). Trimming took off 0 bases at V and 9 bases at J, with 13 bases between the two ends. CDR3 length: 14 amino acids. Germline loops: CDR1 SGHRS, CDR2 YFSETQ. CDR3 loop: CASSLAPGTGPQHF. The CDR3 DNA reads as TGCGCCAGCAGCTTGGCGCCAGGTACAGGGCCCCAGCATTTT. The full variable domain, in which reference TRBV5-1 and TRBJ1-5 provide the parts outside the CDR3, is KAGVTQTPRYLIKTRGQQVTLSCSPISGHRSVSWYQQTPGQGLQFLFEYFSETQRNKGNFPGRFSGRQFSNSRSEMNVSTLELGDSALYLCASSLAPGTGPQHFGDGTRLSIL.

The chain has TRBV7-8 and TRBJ1-1; no definite D call. Trimming pared 2 bases from V and 0 bases from J, leaving 7 bases between. Germline V gene sequence: CDR1 SGHVS, CDR2 FQNEAQ. The CDR3 runs 14 residues. In DNA form, the CDR3 reads TGTGCCAGCAGCTTACAGATTATGAACACTGAAGCTTTCTTT. Translated, it gives CASSLQIMNTEAFF.

This chain uses TRBV6-1 with TRBJ2-3; tentative D call: TRBD1 (6 bases). V was clipped by 3 bases and J by 2 bases, with 18 bases between them. The CDR3 contains 17 residues. Germline CDR1 MNHNS, CDR2 SASEGT. The CDR3, as DNA: TGTGCCAGCAGTGAGCAGATGCCGGGACACTCCACAGATACGCAGTATTTT. Translation gives CASSEQMPGHSTDTQYF.

V usage is TRBV2 and J usage is TRBJ1-6; TRBD1 matches 7 bases. From germline, CDR1 is SNHLY and CDR2 FYNNEI. The trim removed 6 bases at V and 9 bases at J, leaving 11 bases unmatched. This CDR3 comprises 15 residues. The CDR3 loop is CASRDRLGGGSPLHF. In DNA, the CDR3 is TGTGCCAGCAGGGACAGGTTGGGGGGGGGTTCACCCCTCCACTTT.

This clone was detected once. The chain couples TRBV2 to TRBJ2-7; 7 bases align to TRBD1. Per germline, CDR1 SNHLY and CDR2 FYNNEI. Germline trimming cut 0 bases from V and 2 bases from J; bases unmatched to any gene: 7. The CDR3 covers 16 residues. The chain's CDR3 is CASSEALGGQTYEQYF. As DNA, the CDR3 is TGTGCCAGCAGTGAAGCGCTTGGGGGACAGACCTACGAGCAGTACTTC.

V is TRBV7-3 and J is TRBJ1-1; D perhaps matches TRBD1 (6 bases). This CDR3 is built from 14 residues. Trimming took off 5 bases at V and 2 bases at J, with 12 bases between the two ends. CDR1 and CDR2 from the germline V gene are SGHTA and FQGTGA. CDR3 residues: CASSTGTPNTEAFF. The CDR3 bases are TGTGCCAGCAGCACCGGGACACCTAACACTGAAGCTTTCTTT.

V is TRBV4-1 and J is TRBJ2-2; 9 positions agree with TRBD1. The CDR3 extends over 14 amino acids. From germline, CDR1 is MGHRA and CDR2 YSYEKL. The V segment lost 5 bases and the J segment 6 bases; nucleotides outside the gene matches: 4. In DNA, the CDR3 is TGCGCCAGCAGCTCAAGACAGGGGGCCGGGGAGCTGTTTTTT. It codes for CASSSRQGAGELFF.

The CDR3 loop is CASSSTGTVYGEQYF. The CDR3 DNA follows: TGTGCCAGCAGCTCTACAGGGACGGTCTACGGCGAGCAGTACTTC. V is TRBV5-5 and J is TRBJ2-7; weak D call: TRBD1 (6 bases). The V and J ends lost 3 bases and 6 bases respectively, with 19 bases between them. Germline lookup yields CDR1 SGHKS and CDR2 YYEKEE (reference sequence). The length of the CDR3 is 15 residues.

The chain carries TRBV23-1 and TRBJ1-4; 7 bases align to TRBD1. TRBV23-1 is an ORF for which the function is uncertain. The length of the CDR3 is 13 residues. With 4 bases clipped from V and 8 bases from J, the junction kept 4 bases outside the gene matches. For the CDR3, the DNA is TGCGCCAGCAGTCTCCCCAGGGGGGAAAAACTGTTTTTT. This encodes CASSLPRGEKLFF.